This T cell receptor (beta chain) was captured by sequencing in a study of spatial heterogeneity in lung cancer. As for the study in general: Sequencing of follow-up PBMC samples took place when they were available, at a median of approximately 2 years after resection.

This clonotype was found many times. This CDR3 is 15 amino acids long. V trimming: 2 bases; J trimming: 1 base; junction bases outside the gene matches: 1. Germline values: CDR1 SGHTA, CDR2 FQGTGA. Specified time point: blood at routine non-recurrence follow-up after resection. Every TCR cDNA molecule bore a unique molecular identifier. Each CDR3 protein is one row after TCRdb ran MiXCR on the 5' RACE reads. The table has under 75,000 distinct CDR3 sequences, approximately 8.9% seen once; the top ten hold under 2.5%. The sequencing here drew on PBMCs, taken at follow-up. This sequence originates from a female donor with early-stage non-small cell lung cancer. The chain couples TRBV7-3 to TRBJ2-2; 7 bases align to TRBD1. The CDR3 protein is CASSLGDRNTGELFF. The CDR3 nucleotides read TGTGCCAGCAGCTTAGGGGACAGGAACACCGGGGAGCTGTTTTTT.